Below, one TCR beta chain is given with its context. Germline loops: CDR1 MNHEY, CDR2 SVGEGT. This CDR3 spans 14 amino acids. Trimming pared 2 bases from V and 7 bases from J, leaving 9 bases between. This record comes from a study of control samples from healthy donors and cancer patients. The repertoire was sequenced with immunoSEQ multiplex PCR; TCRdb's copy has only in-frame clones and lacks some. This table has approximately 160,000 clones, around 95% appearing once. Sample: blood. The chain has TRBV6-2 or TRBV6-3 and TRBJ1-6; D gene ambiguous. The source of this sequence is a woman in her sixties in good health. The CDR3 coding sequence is TGTGCCAGCAGTTACGACGAAACCAATTCACCCCTCCACTTT. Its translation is CASSYDETNSPLHF.